This TCR beta chain was recovered during a study (dated by TCRdb to 2016 to 2018). Remarks on this clonotype: Its antigen specificity is not known. Base qualities were left out, and no much larger clone turns up one base away.

The CDR3 holds 13 amino acids from the cysteine to the phenylalanine. Of all the DNA, just the CDR3 is kept, 39 bases in frame from base 1. The germline V gene yields MNHEY for CDR1 and SVGAGI for CDR2. V and J are truncated by 5 bases and 0 bases respectively, leaving an intervening sequence of 7 bases. Library preparation was by RT-PCR. The sample was run on an Illumina MiSeq. TCRdb trimmed public reads at Q25 via fastp, called clones via MiXCR and kept in-frame beta chains. Entries that share a CDR3 protein sequence are merged under the most common genes and DNA. The sample data list about 680,000 distinct CDR3 sequences, and approximately 15% of these were observed just once. The top ten clones comprise roughly 3.9% of the sample.

The specimen sequenced was memory CD4+ T cells from blood. The rearrangement joined TRBV6-5 to TRBJ1-2, with no confident D gene call. The sequence was obtained from a female donor in good health, serving as a healthy control. The DNA sequence reads TGTGCCAGCAGTGCACAGTCTAACTATGGCTACACCTTC. The translation is CASSAQSNYGYTF.